This T cell receptor beta chain was documented in a study of CD8+CD57+ T cells in acquired aplastic anemia. Study information: The average for DNA from sorted CD4+ and CD8+ cells was roughly 3 ug.

Profiling of TCR beta VDJ combinations and CDR3 sequences used genomic DNA as template. TCRdb itself ran the reads through MiXCR, one entry per CDR3 protein. The sample includes over 150,000 distinct CDR3 sequences, 71% of them seen just once. Trimming removed 0 bases at V and 3 bases at J, with 14 bases between. CDR1 is ENHRY, CDR2 SYGVKD, per germline. The CDR3 totals 16 residues. Selection for sequencing was limited to patients who had shown CD8+CD57+ cell expansion by flow cytometry. The TCR comes from a human donor with aplastic anemia. The chain links TRBV10-3 to TRBJ1-2; TRBD1 is a possible D gene (5 bases). Sequencing input: sorted CD4+, CD8+, or CD8+CD57+ T cells (not recorded which) from PBMCs. The CDR3 loop is CAISESTLGVDYGYTF. CDR3 coding DNA: TGTGCCATCAGTGAGTCGACTCTGGGGGTTGACTATGGCTACACCTTC.